Included here is one T cell receptor (beta chain) sequence, with context. No antigen is known for it. These data come from a study of cytomegalovirus exposure and HLA in healthy donors. Repertoires were generated with immunoSEQ multiplex PCR, while TCRdb's copy carries only in-frame clones and drops some. Of more than 70,000 clones in the sample, 90% to 96% were seen once. Study-wide results and limits: In vitro, a few CMV-associated chains proved specific for CMV antigens. Altogether, 160 or so TCR beta chains were recorded as cytomegalovirus-associated.

Sequenced sample: PBMCs. This TCR was sampled from a man between 18 and 35 years old in good health and CMV-seropositive.

CDR3 DNA sequence: TGTGCCAGCAGCTTAGTTCGGGCTAGCGGGAACATCAATGAGCAGTTCTTC. As protein: CASSLVRASGNINEQFF. The chain links TRBV7-9 to TRBJ2-1; TRBD2 agrees at 9 bases. This CDR3 region has 17 residues. Trimming took 1 base from V and 6 from J; bases not matched to a gene: 10. Germline CDR1 SEHNR, CDR2 FQNEAQ (reference sequence).